Following are 17 T cell receptor beta chains from one sample sequenced in a study of T cell responses to AZD1222 COVID-19 vaccine. Repertoires were generated with immunoSEQ multiplex PCR, while TCRdb's copy carries only in-frame clones and drops some. The sample lists about 67,000 clones, roughly four fifths occurring once. Material: peripheral blood, obtained 28 days after the second AZD1222 dose. The source is an adult who received the AZD1222 COVID-19 vaccine.

The chain has TRBV29-1 and TRBJ2-1; the D is unclear. V was pared by 3 bases and J by 12 bases, with 24 bases between. CDR1 and CDR2 (germline): SQVTM, ANQGSEA. The CDR3 sequence is 15 residues long. CDR3 nucleotide sequence: TGCAGCGTTGACCTGGGTGGGATCCCCCCCTTCGGGCAGTTCTTC. This gives the protein CSVDLGGIPPFGQFF.

The chain uses TRBV7-2 and TRBJ2-3; 11 nucleotides agree with TRBD2. The CDR3 length is 17 residues. In germline, CDR1 is SGHTA, CDR2 FQGNSA. V shed 1 base, J shed 5 bases, and the junction held 8 bases outside the gene matches. Here the CDR3 DNA reads TGTGCCAGCAGCTTAGTTGCGGCTAGCGGGGGGATAGATACGCAGTATTTT. It encodes CASSLVAASGGIDTQYF. The full variable domain, completed using reference TRBV7-2 and TRBJ2-3, is GAGVSQSPSNKVTEKGKDVELRCDPISGHTALYWYRQSLGQGLEFLIYFQGNSAPDKSGLPSDRFSAERTGGSVSTLTIQRTQQEDSAVYLCASSLVAASGGIDTQYFGPGTRLTVL.

The chain has TRBV4-3 and TRBJ2-5, with 9 bases lining up with TRBD2. V shed 0 bases, J shed 5 bases, and the junction held 7 bases outside the gene matches. The CDR3 extends over 16 amino acids. The germline CDR1 and CDR2 sequences are LGHNA and YSLEER. CDR3 DNA sequence: TGCGCCAGCAGCCAAGATGTAGCGGGGGTTGCGGAGACCCAGTACTTC. It translates to CASSQDVAGVAETQYF.

The chain employs TRBV5-5 and TRBJ2-7; TRBD2 is a possible D gene (6 bases). Germline CDR1 is SGHKS and CDR2 is YYEKEE (reference sequence). V was shortened by 3 bases and J by 4 bases, with 8 bases between the two germline ends. This CDR3 is 12 amino acids long. This chain's CDR3 is CASSWGGYEQYF. As DNA, the CDR3 is TGTGCCAGCAGCTGGGGAGGTTACGAGCAGTACTTC.

The chain joins TRBV19 to TRBJ1-2; tentatively, D is TRBD1 (6 bases). Per germline, CDR1 LNHDA and CDR2 SQIVND (reference sequence). There are 17 residues in the CDR3. V was pared by 2 bases and J by 4 bases, with 20 bases between. The CDR3 DNA reads as TGTGCCAGTAGTATAAGCCCAGGGGCTTCTCTGGTCTATGGCTACACCTTC. This translates into CASSISPGASLVYGYTF. The complete variable domain, with remaining parts taken from reference TRBV19 and TRBJ1-2, reads DGGITQSPKYLFRKEGQNVTLSCEQNLNHDAMYWYRQDPGQGLRLIYYSQIVNDFQKGDIAEGYSVSREKKESFPLTVTSAQKNPTAFYLCASSISPGASLVYGYTFGSGTRLTVV.

This sequence joins TRBV7-2 and TRBJ2-2; possibly TRBD1 for D (5 bases). The CDR3 loop spans 14 amino acids. Per germline, CDR1 SGHTA and CDR2 FQGNSA. The V gene lost 5 bases and the J gene lost 3 bases, with 10 bases spanning the gap. The CDR3 DNA sequence: TGTGCCAGCAGCGTAAAAGGGGACACCGGGGAGCTGTTTTTT. Translated: CASSVKGDTGELFF.

J is TRBJ2-7 and V is TRBV5-6; D not certain. The CDR3 runs to 14 residues. CDR1 is SGHDT, CDR2 YYEEEE, per germline. The V gene lost 5 bases and the J gene lost 2 bases, with 14 bases spanning the gap. The chain's CDR3 is CASSWKTGTYEQYF. The CDR3 bases are TGTGCCAGCAGTTGGAAGACGGGCACCTACGAGCAGTACTTC.

The chain combines TRBV5-1 with TRBJ1-1; 8 positions agree with TRBD1. The CDR3 runs 14 residues. The J segment lost 5 bases and the V segment lost 5 bases, leaving 8 bases of the junction unmatched. The germline V gene encodes CDR1 SGHRS and CDR2 YFSETQ. In nucleotides, the CDR3 is TGCGCCAGCAGAATAGGGACAGGTCAAACTGAAGCTTTCTTT. This codes for CASRIGTGQTEAFF.

The chain combines TRBV18 with TRBJ2-7; the D gene is possibly TRBD1 (5 bases). Deletions cut 5 bases from V and 4 bases from J, with 9 bases between. Germline loops: CDR1 KGHSH, CDR2 LQKENI. The CDR3 sequence is 12 residues long. CDR3 protein: CASSWAGYEQYF. The DNA of the CDR3 is TGTGCCAGCTCATGGGCAGGGTACGAGCAGTACTTC.

V usage is TRBV2 and J usage is TRBJ1-3; no reliable D call. The CDR3 consists of 14 residues. V lost 6 bases, J lost 2 bases, and 11 bases lay in between. Germline-derived CDR1 and CDR2 are SNHLY and FYNNEI. The DNA of the CDR3 is TGTGCCAGCAGGATCGATGGGACTGGAAACACCATATATTTT. This gives the protein CASRIDGTGNTIYF.

J is TRBJ2-7 and V is TRBV29-1; 7 positions agree with TRBD1. V was clipped by 2 bases and J by 6 bases; unmatched bases: 4. This CDR3 comprises 12 residues. CDR1 is SQVTM and CDR2 is ANQGSEA in the germline V gene. The CDR3 DNA is TGCAGCGTTGAAAAGGGGGCGAGCGAGCAGTACTTC. Its protein is CSVEKGASEQYF.

This rearrangement joins TRBV10-3 to TRBJ1-1, with D hard to call. Germline V gene sequence: CDR1 ENHRY, CDR2 SYGVKD. The CDR3 loop spans 14 amino acids. V dropped 6 bases and J dropped 2 bases, with 13 bases sitting between them. The CDR3 loop is CAIRRGDTNTEAFF. The CDR3, as DNA: TGTGCCATCAGGAGAGGAGACACCAACACTGAAGCTTTCTTT.

The CDR3 DNA reads as TGTGCCAGCAGCTTAGCAGGGGGCTTTGAAAAACTGTTTTTT. Translation: CASSLAGGFEKLFF. The chain recombines TRBV7-2 with TRBJ1-4, with 7 bases lining up with TRBD1. Germline loops: CDR1 SGHTA, CDR2 FQGNSA. V dropped 0 bases and J dropped 7; count of bases not matched to a gene: 2. The length of the CDR3 is 14 residues.

Remarks on this clone: Different DNA sequences within this sample yield the same CDR3. The chain combines TRBV5-6 with TRBJ2-2; D perhaps matches TRBD1 (7 bases). Trimming removed 3 bases at V and 6 bases at J, with 21 bases between. Germline V lookup: CDR1 SGHDT, CDR2 YYEEEE. The CDR3 runs 17 residues. This CDR3 is CASSWPRGRGGSGELFF. In DNA, the CDR3 is TGTGCCAGCAGCTGGCCGAGGGGGCGGGGTGGTTCCGGGGAGCTGTTTTTT. The full variable domain, rest sourced from reference TRBV5-6 and TRBJ2-2, is DAGVTQSPTHLIKTRGQQVTLRCSPKSGHDTVSWYQQALGQGPQFIFQYYEEEERQRGNFPDRFSGHQFPNYSSELNVNALLLGDSALYLCASSWPRGRGGSGELFFGEGSRLTVL.

The rearrangement joins TRBV27 to TRBJ1-2; D gene unclear. V gave up 0 bases and J gave up 2 bases, with 7 bases separating them. This CDR3 spans 14 amino acids. CDR1 is MNHEY and CDR2 is SMNVEV in the germline V gene (reference sequence). The CDR3: CASSLSRRNYGYTF. The DNA of the CDR3 is TGTGCCAGCAGTTTATCGCGCAGGAACTATGGCTACACCTTC.

The chain couples TRBV5-1 to TRBJ1-4; D gene ambiguous. The CDR3 loop spans 13 amino acids. V lost 4 bases and J 8 bases, leaving 12 bases between the germline ends. The germline V gene has CDR1 SGHRS and CDR2 YFSETQ. This CDR3 reads CASSQLMGEKLFF. CDR3 DNA: TGCGCCAGCAGCCAACTTATGGGGGAAAAACTGTTTTTT.

In its sample, this clone was seen once. The chain carries TRBV5-8 and TRBJ1-5; D remains ambiguous. V gave up 2 bases and J gave up 16 bases, with 7 bases separating them. Per germline, CDR1 SGHTS and CDR2 YDEGEE. The CDR3 is 9 amino acids. In nucleotides, the CDR3 is TGTGCCAGCAGCTTCCCGGACCATTTT. Translating it yields CASSFPDHF.